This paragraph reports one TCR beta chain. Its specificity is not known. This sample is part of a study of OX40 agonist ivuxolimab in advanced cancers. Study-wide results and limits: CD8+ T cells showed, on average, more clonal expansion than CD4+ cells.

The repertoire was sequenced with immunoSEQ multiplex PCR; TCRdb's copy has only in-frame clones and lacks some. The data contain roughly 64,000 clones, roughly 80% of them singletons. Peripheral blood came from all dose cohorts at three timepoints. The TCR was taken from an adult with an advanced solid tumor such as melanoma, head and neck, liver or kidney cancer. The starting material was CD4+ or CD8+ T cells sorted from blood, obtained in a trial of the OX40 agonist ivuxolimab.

The CDR3 DNA reads TGTGCCATCAGTGAGAGGGACGGAGGCAATCAGCCCCAGCATTTT. Encoded protein: CAISERDGGNQPQHF. The gene calls are TRBV10-3 and TRBJ1-5, with a possible D match to TRBD1 (5 bases). There are 15 residues in the CDR3. The V end was cut by 2 bases, the J end by 2 bases, with 10 bases between. Per the germline V gene, CDR1 is ENHRY and CDR2 is SYGVKD.